The 2 T cell receptor beta chains listed next were all sequenced from one sample in a study of blood T cells in healthy people across ages. Combining a sample-barcoded 5' primer with a J-beta primer mix, a second PCR ran for about 6 to 12 cycles. Using its own MiXCR run on the 5' RACE reads, TCRdb lists one record per CDR3 protein. The sample contains 800,000 to 950,000 distinct CDR3 sequences, about 37% of which appear only once. The sample was blood. The receptors derive from a man younger than 35 in good health.

Comment on this clonotype: The junction differs from germline at one of its ends, possibly a read error. V gene TRBV3-1 combines with J gene TRBJ2-3; 9 bases agree with TRBD2. This CDR3 has 16 amino acids. The germline V gene encodes CDR1 LGHDT and CDR2 YNNKEL (reference sequence). In nucleotides, the CDR3 is TGTGCCAGCAGCCAGGGAGCGGGGGGATACACAGATACGCTGTATTTT. Translating gives CASSQGAGGYTDTLYF.

The rearrangement uses TRBV12-3 or TRBV12-4 and TRBJ1-4; TRBD1 is a possible D gene (6 bases). V lost 3 bases and J lost 4, with 12 bases in between. This CDR3 has 15 residues. CDR3: CASSLIGGHNEKLFF. The CDR3 DNA sequence: TGTGCCAGCAGTTTGATCGGGGGCCATAATGAAAAACTGTTTTTT.